The 28 T cell receptor beta chains reported below all come from one sample, sequenced in a study of cytomegalovirus exposure and HLA in healthy donors. Libraries were prepared by immunoSEQ multiplex PCR; TCRdb keeps only in-frame clonotypes and omits some of them. The table records 250,000 to 350,000 clones, around 90% of them present only once. Input material: PBMCs. These receptors all come from a woman aged 25 to 39 in good health and CMV-seropositive.

The V and J genes are TRBV27 and TRBJ2-1; 9 bases are a match to TRBD1. Trimming at V came to 3 bases and at J to 6 bases, leaving 12 bases not matched to a gene. This CDR3 is 17 amino acids long. Germline CDR1 MNHEY, CDR2 SMNVEV (reference sequence). DNA of the CDR3: TGTGCCAGCAGTTTGTTCTCCGACCGGGACAGGGCCAATGAGCAGTTCTTC. Its translation is CASSLFSDRDRANEQFF.

The rearrangement joins TRBV9 to TRBJ2-1, with D perhaps matching TRBD2 (6 bases). This CDR3 region has 13 residues. V was trimmed by 0 bases and J by 8 bases, leaving 9 bases between them. In germline, CDR1 is SGDLS, CDR2 YYNGEE. In nucleotides, the CDR3 is TGTGCCAGCAGCGTAGGATCGGGAGATGAGCAGTTCTTC. Its protein product is CASSVGSGDEQFF.

This chain connects TRBV2 to TRBJ2-2, with 7 bases matching TRBD1. The CDR3 has 15 residues. V gave up 0 bases and J gave up 5 bases; unmatched junction bases: 3. Germline loops: CDR1 SNHLY, CDR2 FYNNEI. The DNA for the CDR3 is TGTGCCAGCAGTGAAGCGCGACAGGGAACCGGGGAGCTGTTTTTT. Protein sequence: CASSEARQGTGELFF.

In DNA, the CDR3 is TGTGCCAGCAGCGCCATAGCGGGATCTAACACCGGGGAGCTGTTTTTT. Amino acids: CASSAIAGSNTGELFF. This chain connects TRBV7-7 to TRBJ2-2; 8 bases agree with TRBD2. From germline, CDR1 is SSHAT and CDR2 FNYEAQ (reference sequence). The CDR3 covers 16 residues. V shed 5 bases, J shed 2 bases, and the junction held 7 bases outside the gene matches.

This chain connects TRBV20-1 to TRBJ2-7; D remains unclear. CDR3 size: 11 residues. Germline CDR1 DFQATT, CDR2 SNEGSKA (reference sequence). Trimming left V 5 bases short and J 0 bases short, with 5 bases between. DNA of the CDR3: TGCAGTGCTTTTGACTCCTACGAGCAGTACTTC. Its translation: CSAFDSYEQYF.

This clone appeared a single time. The chain has TRBV27 and TRBJ1-6; 8 positions match TRBD1. Per the germline V gene, CDR1 is MNHEY and CDR2 is SMNVEV (reference sequence). CDR3 size: 18 residues. J gave up 0 bases and V 1 base, and 5 bases lay outside the gene matches. The CDR3 reads CASSLFPDRGSYNSPLHF. CDR3 DNA: TGTGCCAGCAGTTTATTCCCCGACAGGGGCTCCTATAATTCACCCCTCCACTTT.

The CDR3 DNA follows: TGTGCCAGCAGCTTAGTATCCACAGAGTCAGATACGCAGTATTTT. Its protein is CASSLVSTESDTQYF. The chain couples TRBV7-2 to TRBJ2-3; D remains unclear. CDR3 length: 15 amino acids. Germline V gene data show CDR1 as SGHTA and CDR2 as FQGNSA. V was shortened by 1 base and J by 4 bases, with 12 bases between the two germline ends.

This chain connects TRBV28 to TRBJ1-5; D gene ambiguous. Trimming left V 4 bases short and J 0 bases short, with 10 bases between. CDR1 is MDHEN and CDR2 is SYDVKM in the germline V gene. The CDR3 contains 15 residues. CDR3 in amino acids: CASSWRTYSNQPQHF. The CDR3 DNA reads as TGTGCCAGCAGTTGGCGAACCTATAGCAATCAGCCCCAGCATTTT.

V gene TRBV6-1 combines with J gene TRBJ2-2; D uncertain. The V gene's germline CDR1 is MNHNS and CDR2 SASEGT. Trimming cost V 5 bases and J 7 bases, with 11 bases left between them. CDR3 length: 13 amino acids. CDR3 sequence: CASSPYSNGELFF. DNA for the CDR3: TGTGCCAGCAGTCCGTACAGTAACGGGGAGCTGTTTTTT.

The chain joins TRBV19 to TRBJ1-1; D remains unclear. The CDR3 consists of 13 residues. The germline V gene encodes CDR1 LNHDA and CDR2 SQIVND (reference sequence). The V end was cut by 6 bases, the J end by 2 bases, with 10 bases between. The CDR3 reads CASRLASNTEAFF. The CDR3 DNA reads TGTGCCAGTAGGCTAGCAAGTAACACTGAAGCTTTCTTT.

The chain is built from TRBV5-1 and TRBJ2-7; a possible D gene is TRBD1 (5 bases). The CDR3 consists of 12 residues. Germline CDR1 reads SGHRS; CDR2 reads YFSETQ. V was shortened by 4 bases and J by 9 bases, with 14 bases between the two germline ends. This CDR3 is CASSHTGPRQYF. The CDR3 bases are TGCGCCAGCAGCCACACAGGTCCGAGGCAGTACTTC.

V gene TRBV9 combines with J gene TRBJ2-7; D is unclear. Between the trimmed V and J ends, which lost 7 bases and 1 base, there was a span of 9 bases. From germline, CDR1 is SGDLS and CDR2 YYNGEE. The length of the CDR3 is 12 residues. The CDR3 region is CASGPSSYEQYF. The CDR3 DNA is TGTGCCAGCGGTCCGAGTTCCTACGAGCAGTACTTC. Full variable domain (rest looked up from reference TRBV9 and TRBJ2-7): DSGVTQTPKHLITATGQRVTLRCSPRSGDLSVYWYQQSLDQGLQFLIQYYNGEERAKGNILERFSAQQFPDLHSELNLSSLELGDSALYFCASGPSSYEQYFGPGTRLTVT.

The CDR3 is CSLLGGGTGNTDTQYF. The DNA of the CDR3 is TGCAGCCTCCTGGGTGGAGGGACAGGGAACACAGATACGCAGTATTTT. The V and J genes are TRBV29-1 and TRBJ2-3, with 9 bases fitting TRBD1. The CDR3 is 16 amino acids. Germline V gene sequence: CDR1 SQVTM, CDR2 ANQGSEA. V lost 8 bases to trimming and J lost 2 bases; unmatched junction nucleotides: 14.

The gene calls are TRBV6-1 and TRBJ2-1; 7 nucleotides agree with TRBD2. V lost 5 bases, J lost 7 bases, and 11 bases stayed unmatched. The CDR3 has 15 amino acids. Germline-derived CDR1 and CDR2 are MNHNS and SASEGT. CDR3 sequence: CASSQSRLADNEQFF. CDR3 DNA sequence: TGTGCCAGCAGTCAAAGCAGACTAGCTGATAATGAGCAGTTCTTC.

The chain couples TRBV30 to TRBJ1-5, with 9 bases fitting TRBD1. This CDR3 is built from 14 residues. Germline V gene sequence: CDR1 GTSNPN, CDR2 SVGIG (reference sequence). V dropped 0 bases and J dropped 6; count of bases not matched to a gene: 3. The DNA for the CDR3 is TGTGCCTGGAGTGTAGGGACAGGGATTCAGCCCCAGCATTTT. Translation: CAWSVGTGIQPQHF.

This chain links TRBV5-1 with TRBJ2-2; a weak D match, TRBD2 (5 bases). Germline CDR1 and CDR2: SGHRS and YFSETQ. V was shortened by 7 bases and J by 5 bases, with 15 bases between the two germline ends. The CDR3 covers 14 residues. CDR3 protein: CASSAASRTGELFF. CDR3 coding DNA: TGCGCCAGCTCAGCGGCTAGCCGGACCGGGGAGCTGTTTTTT.

This chain links TRBV5-4 with TRBJ1-2; D ambiguous. V lost 0 bases and J 5 bases, leaving 17 bases between the germline ends. The CDR3 length is 16 residues. Germline loops: CDR1 SGHNT, CDR2 YYREEE (reference sequence). This CDR3 is CASSLAPWWYGYGYTF. The CDR3 nucleotides are TGTGCCAGCAGCTTGGCCCCCTGGTGGTACGGATATGGCTACACCTTC.

This chain connects TRBV18 to TRBJ2-7; 9 nucleotides match TRBD1. In germline, CDR1 is KGHSH, CDR2 LQKENI. Trimming cost V 4 bases and J 3 bases; bases outside gene matches: 7. There are 15 residues in the CDR3. The CDR3 sequence is CASSQGQGGNYEQYF. The CDR3 DNA follows: TGTGCCAGCTCACAGGGACAGGGAGGGAACTACGAGCAGTACTTC. The whole variable domain, remainder taken from reference TRBV18 and TRBJ2-7, is NAGVMQNPRHLVRRRGQEARLRCSPMKGHSHVYWYRQLPEEGLKFMVYLQKENIIDESGMPKERFSAEFPKEGPSILRIQQVVRGDSAAYFCASSQGQGGNYEQYFGPGTRLTVT.

The rearrangement links TRBV9 to TRBJ2-7; no definite D call. CDR3 length: 13 residues. Germline assignment: CDR1 SGDLS and CDR2 YYNGEE. The V gene lost 0 bases and the J gene lost 1 base, with 5 bases spanning the gap. CDR3: CASSVDISYEQYF. CDR3 coding DNA: TGTGCCAGCAGCGTAGACATTTCCTACGAGCAGTACTTC.

The rearrangement joins TRBV19 to TRBJ2-7; TRBD2 is a possible D gene (5 bases). Germline assignment: CDR1 LNHDA and CDR2 SQIVND (reference sequence). V was shortened by 2 bases and J by 0 bases, with 11 bases between the two germline ends. CDR3 length: 15 amino acids. This CDR3 reads CASSIRAGSSYEQYF. CDR3 DNA: TGTGCCAGTAGTATAAGGGCGGGCAGCTCCTACGAGCAGTACTTC. The entire variable domain, with the rest obtained from reference TRBV19 and TRBJ2-7, is as follows: DGGITQSPKYLFRKEGQNVTLSCEQNLNHDAMYWYRQDPGQGLRLIYYSQIVNDFQKGDIAEGYSVSREKKESFPLTVTSAQKNPTAFYLCASSIRAGSSYEQYFGPGTRLTVT.

The CDR3 DNA is TGTGCCAGCAGCCCCCGGGACTCCTTCACAGATACGCAGTATTTT. It encodes CASSPRDSFTDTQYF. The chain joins TRBV7-9 to TRBJ2-3, with D maybe TRBD2 (6 bases). Trimming cost V 5 bases and J 2 bases, with 14 bases left between them. Germline V gene lookup returns CDR1 SEHNR and CDR2 FQNEAQ (reference sequence). The CDR3 spans 15 residues. Variable domain in full (rest from reference TRBV7-9 and TRBJ2-3): DTGVSQNPRHKITKRGQNVTFRCDPISEHNRLYWYRQTLGQGPEFLTYFQNEAQLEKSRLLSDRFSAERPKGSFSTLEIQRTEQGDSAMYLCASSPRDSFTDTQYFGPGTRLTVL.

This chain joins TRBV30 and TRBJ2-5, with TRBD1 matching 8 bases. V dropped 3 bases and J dropped 1; count of bases not matched to a gene: 19. The CDR3 extends over 19 amino acids. CDR1 GTSNPN and CDR2 SVGIG come from the germline V gene (reference sequence). The CDR3: CAWSALRTGKRYGQETQYF. The CDR3 bases are TGTGCCTGGAGCGCGCTTAGGACAGGGAAACGATACGGCCAAGAGACCCAGTACTTC.

This clone was detected a few times. This chain uses TRBV9 with TRBJ2-5; D perhaps matches TRBD1 (5 bases). This CDR3 spans 14 amino acids. Germline V gene sequence: CDR1 SGDLS, CDR2 YYNGEE. V was trimmed by 0 bases and J by 5 bases, leaving 11 bases between them. CDR3 in DNA: TGTGCCAGCAGCGTAGCTGAAGGACACGAGACCCAGTACTTC. This gives the protein CASSVAEGHETQYF.

V is TRBV28 and J is TRBJ2-5; D is ambiguous. Per germline, CDR1 MDHEN and CDR2 SYDVKM. Trimming left V 5 bases short and J 4 bases short, with 11 bases between. This CDR3 is built from 13 residues. CDR3 in amino acids: CASSHRVRETQYF. In DNA form, the CDR3 reads TGTGCCAGCAGTCATCGGGTTCGAGAGACCCAGTACTTC.

The chain is built from TRBV28 and TRBJ1-2; no clear D gene. The CDR3 is 12 residues long. V lost 7 bases and J lost 3, with 9 bases in between. The germline CDR1 and CDR2 sequences are MDHEN and SYDVKM. The CDR3 region is CASNLGYYGYTF. CDR3 nucleotide sequence: TGTGCCAGCAACTTGGGGTACTATGGCTACACCTTC.

The chain employs TRBV19 and TRBJ2-7, with 8 bases identical to TRBD2. Germline CDR1 and CDR2: LNHDA and SQIVND (reference sequence). V trimming: 7 bases; J trimming: 3 bases; junction bases outside the gene matches: 11. This CDR3 comprises 15 residues. CDR3 protein: CASNNGGASYYEQYF. DNA for the CDR3: TGTGCCAGTAACAACGGGGGGGCCTCTTACTACGAGCAGTACTTC.

This chain links TRBV9 with TRBJ2-3; the D is unclear. The germline gives CDR1 SGDLS, CDR2 YYNGEE. The CDR3 loop spans 14 amino acids. V lost 3 bases and J 0 bases, leaving 8 bases between the germline ends. The CDR3 loop is CASSGDTSTDTQYF. The CDR3 DNA is TGTGCCAGCAGCGGGGATACTAGCACAGATACGCAGTATTTT.

The V call is TRBV5-1, the J call TRBJ1-5; 9 nucleotides line up with TRBD1. In germline, CDR1 is SGHRS, CDR2 YFSETQ. V trimming: 0 bases; J trimming: 6 bases; junction bases outside the gene matches: 10. CDR3 length: 17 residues. This CDR3 reads CASSLDSPGTGTQPQHF. The CDR3 DNA reads as TGCGCCAGCAGCTTGGATTCCCCCGGGACAGGGACTCAGCCCCAGCATTTT.